The source of this T cell receptor beta chain is a study of PD-1 blockade in classical Hodgkin lymphoma. Each patient experienced a relapse that followed autologous stem cell transplantation, and brentuximab vedotin exposure varied. Complete response, partial response or progressive disease made up the best responses. This clone was observed a single time. Its target is not known. Broader study findings: It was reported that newly diagnosed patients had less baseline TCR diversity than healthy donors. What drove the repertoire differences, possibly disease activity or prior therapy, has not been defined.

Data came from immunoSEQ multiplex PCR; TCRdb stores just in-frame clones and leaves some out. The data hold some 96,000 clones, with roughly 92% observed a single time. In germline, CDR1 is SQVTM, CDR2 ANQGSEA. The trim removed 0 bases at V and 6 bases at J, leaving 4 bases unmatched. The CDR3 spans 13 residues. Sequences were derived from peripheral blood mononuclear cells (PBMCs), sampled at baseline. This chain links TRBV29-1 with TRBJ2-7, with 8 bases identical to TRBD1. The sequence came from a human donor with classical Hodgkin lymphoma. CDR3 nucleotide sequence: TGCAGCGTTGAAGACCTGACAGGGGTCGAGCAGTACTTC. Translated, it gives CSVEDLTGVEQYF.